This passage covers 10 T cell receptor beta chains from one sample sequenced in a study of cytomegalovirus exposure and HLA in healthy donors. PCR involved 60 Vbeta and 13 Jbeta primers. Assay: immunoSEQ multiplex PCR; the TCRdb copy retains only in-frame clones and omits some. The sample yields about 86,000 clones, roughly 73% seen once. The sample taken for sequencing was PBMCs. The source of these receptors is a male donor in good health and CMV-seropositive.

The rearrangement uses TRBV7-9 and TRBJ2-3; the D gene is possibly TRBD1 (5 bases). The CDR3 extends over 16 amino acids. Germline lookup yields CDR1 SEHNR and CDR2 FQNEAQ (reference sequence). The V end lost 4 bases, the J end lost 4 bases, and 18 bases lay between the germline ends. The CDR3 nucleotides are TGTGCCAGCAGCTCCAGACAGCTAACCACCCCAGATACGCAGTATTTT. It specifies CASSSRQLTTPDTQYF.

This clone was seen once. The chain joins TRBV27 to TRBJ2-2, with 12 bases lining up with TRBD2. There are 17 residues in the CDR3. Germline loops: CDR1 MNHEY, CDR2 SMNVEV (reference sequence). V dropped 5 bases and J dropped 7; count of bases not matched to a gene: 11. In nucleotides, the CDR3 is TGTGCCAGCAGTCGCCAAACTAGCGGGAGGTGGGGCGGGGAGCTGTTTTTT. It specifies CASSRQTSGRWGGELFF.

This rearrangement joins TRBV29-1 to TRBJ1-2; a weak D match, TRBD1 (6 bases). The CDR3 consists of 13 residues. Trimming left V 6 bases short and J 0 bases short, with 11 bases between. Germline V gene data show CDR1 as SQVTM and CDR2 as ANQGSEA. Here the CDR3 DNA reads TGCAGCGTGGAGACAGGAACTAACTATGGCTACACCTTC. As protein: CSVETGTNYGYTF.

V and J are TRBV25-1 and TRBJ2-3; 7 nucleotides agree with TRBD2. The CDR3 contains 14 residues. Germline loops: CDR1 MGHDK, CDR2 SYGVNS. V was pared by 5 bases and J by 1 base, with 3 bases of the junction left unmatched. The CDR3 is CASSRREGTDTQYF. Here the CDR3 DNA reads TGTGCCAGCAGTAGACGGGAGGGCACAGATACGCAGTATTTT.

The J gene is TRBJ2-3, the V gene TRBV7-9; D is perhaps TRBD2 (5 bases). This CDR3 is built from 14 residues. Germline values: CDR1 SEHNR, CDR2 FQNEAQ (reference sequence). V lost 2 bases, J lost 4 bases, and 10 bases lay in between. CDR3 region: CASSLTRGSDTQYF. CDR3 bases: TGTGCCAGCAGCTTAACCCGGGGTTCAGATACGCAGTATTTT.

The chain couples TRBV7-2 to TRBJ2-3, with TRBD2 identical over 15 bases. The CDR3 totals 18 residues. V was clipped by 1 base and J by 4 bases; unmatched bases: 6. Germline V gene sequence: CDR1 SGHTA, CDR2 FQGNSA. The CDR3 reads CASSLEVGTSGRSDTQYF. CDR3 coding DNA: TGTGCCAGCAGCTTAGAGGTTGGGACTAGCGGGAGGTCAGATACGCAGTATTTT.

The chain carries TRBV4-2 and TRBJ1-2, with D possibly being TRBD1 (5 bases). Germline CDR1 reads LGHNA; CDR2 reads YNFKEQ. Deletions cut 4 bases from V and 4 bases from J, with 16 bases between. The CDR3 has 15 amino acids. In DNA form, the CDR3 reads TGTGCCAGCAGCCTCGACAGAGCCTCGGGCTATGGCTACACCTTC. It encodes CASSLDRASGYGYTF.

The chain employs TRBV6-4 and TRBJ1-2; no reliable D call. Germline V lookup: CDR1 MRHNA, CDR2 SNTAGT. The V end was cut by 6 bases, the J end by 7 bases, with 15 bases between. The CDR3 is 13 amino acids. CDR3 sequence: CASRATVAGGYTF. The CDR3 coding sequence is TGTGCCAGCAGAGCAACCGTCGCGGGTGGCTACACCTTC.

This clone was picked up one time. The CDR3 DNA reads as TGTGCCAGCAGCTTACTAGCGGGCGGGAGCACTGAAGCTTTCTTT. Translated, it gives CASSLLAGGSTEAFF. This sequence joins TRBV5-6 and TRBJ1-1, with D hard to call. The germline CDR1 and CDR2 sequences are SGHDT and YYEEEE. This CDR3 spans 15 amino acids. The V end was cut by 2 bases, the J end by 4 bases, with 15 bases between.

J is TRBJ2-3 and V is TRBV29-1; TRBD2 might be the D (6 bases). Looked up from germline, CDR1 is SQVTM and CDR2 is ANQGSEA. This CDR3 contains 13 residues. V lost 4 bases to trimming and J lost 4 bases, with 12 bases between them. The CDR3 region has the DNA TGCAGCGTTGCGTCGCGGGGCGCAGATACGCAGTATTTT. This sequence encodes CSVASRGADTQYF.